The 26 T cell receptor beta chains in this list originate from one sample, sequenced in a study of shared clonotypes between healthy human individuals. This table comes from immunoSEQ multiplex PCR, and its TCRdb copy is limited to in-frame clones, with some not included. The sample contains roughly 1,500,000 clones, approximately 98.5% of which appear only once. The sequenced material came from naive CD4+ T cells sorted from blood. The subset: CD45RA+ positively selected. The receptors come from a man aged 30-40 years in good health.

The V and J genes are TRBV30 and TRBJ2-4; D is unclear. With 6 bases removed from V and 3 bases from J, the gap between germline ends came to 9 bases. The CDR3 loop spans 12 amino acids. Germline assignment: CDR1 GTSNPN and CDR2 SVGIG (reference sequence). Written as DNA, the CDR3 is TGTGCCTGTACAATGGGCAAAAACATTCAGTACTTC. Translation gives CACTMGKNIQYF.

CDR3 in DNA: TGTGCCAGCTCAAACCAGGGGATGAACACTGAAGCTTTCTTT. Translating gives CASSNQGMNTEAFF. The chain employs TRBV18 and TRBJ1-1; the D gene is possibly TRBD1 (6 bases). Per the germline V gene, CDR1 is KGHSH and CDR2 is LQKENI. V shed 5 bases and J shed 0 bases, with 10 bases lying between them. The CDR3 is 14 residues long.

The J gene is TRBJ2-1, the V gene TRBV5-4; TRBD2 matches at 8 bases. V dropped 4 bases and J dropped 5; count of bases not matched to a gene: 11. Germline CDR1 is SGHNT and CDR2 is YYREEE (reference sequence). The CDR3 is 16 residues long. The CDR3 loop is CASSPRGGTRNNEQFF. CDR3 DNA sequence: TGTGCCAGCAGCCCCCGGGGAGGGACTAGAAACAATGAGCAGTTCTTC.

The chain joins TRBV4-2 to TRBJ2-3; 8 bases map to TRBD2. Trimming took 0 bases from V and 2 from J; bases not matched to a gene: 10. The CDR3 has 18 amino acids. Germline-derived CDR1 and CDR2 are LGHNA and YNFKEQ. DNA for the CDR3: TGTGCCAGCAGCCAAGATCGGTCGGGGGGGGCTGTCACAGATACGCAGTATTTT. Translated, it gives CASSQDRSGGAVTDTQYF.

This clone was observed a single time. The V gene is TRBV6-5, the J gene TRBJ2-2; D is perhaps TRBD1 (6 bases). Trimming left V 6 bases short and J 1 base short, with 12 bases between. Germline values: CDR1 MNHEY, CDR2 SVGAGI. The CDR3 totals 15 residues. CDR3 sequence: CASRTGTLNTGELFF. The CDR3 region has the DNA TGTGCCAGCAGGACCGGGACACTGAACACCGGGGAGCTGTTTTTT.

The chain uses TRBV14 and TRBJ2-7, with 10 bases lining up with TRBD1. V trimming: 5 bases; J trimming: 5 bases; junction bases outside the gene matches: 12. Per the germline V gene, CDR1 is SGHDN and CDR2 is FVKESK. This CDR3 region has 16 residues. In DNA, the CDR3 is TGTGCCAGCAGCTGGACAGGGGGACGCCCCTCTCACGAGCAGTACTTC. This gives the protein CASSWTGGRPSHEQYF.

J is TRBJ1-3 and V is TRBV18, with unresolved D. The CDR3 is made up of 16 amino acids. Germline V gene sequence: CDR1 KGHSH, CDR2 LQKENI. Trimming removed 3 bases from V and 0 bases from J, with 12 bases in between. The CDR3 here is CASSPSENPSGNTIYF. CDR3 DNA: TGTGCCAGCTCACCTTCAGAAAACCCCTCTGGAAACACCATATATTTT.

This clone was counted a few times. The V call is TRBV2, the J call TRBJ2-3, with D perhaps TRBD1 (7 bases). This CDR3 region has 14 residues. V was trimmed by 8 bases and J by 3 bases, leaving 15 bases between them. CDR1 is SNHLY, CDR2 FYNNEI, per germline. The CDR3 loop is CASAGGLATDTQYF. CDR3 sequence (DNA): TGTGCCAGCGCAGGGGGGCTAGCAACAGATACGCAGTATTTT. The variable domain in full, with the rest retrieved from reference TRBV2 and TRBJ2-3, is EPEVTQTPSHQVTQMGQEVILRCVPISNHLYFYWYRQILGQKVEFLVSFYNNEISEKSEIFDDQFSVERPDGSNFTLKIRSTKLEDSAMYFCASAGGLATDTQYFGPGTRLTVL.

The J gene is TRBJ2-1, the V gene TRBV6-6, with 8 positions matching TRBD2. Germline V gives CDR1 MNHNY, CDR2 SVGAGI (reference sequence). The trim removed 2 bases at V and 5 bases at J, leaving 8 bases unmatched. The CDR3 covers 16 residues. CDR3 bases: TGTGCCAGCAGTTACAGAACTAGCGGAGAAAACAATGAGCAGTTCTTC. The encoded protein is CASSYRTSGENNEQFF.

The V gene is TRBV2, the J gene TRBJ2-7, with TRBD1 identical over 7 bases. Germline V CDR1 and CDR2: SNHLY, FYNNEI. CDR3 length equals 15 residues. The trim removed 3 bases at V and 0 bases at J, leaving 5 bases unmatched. Here the CDR3 reads CASSEGTALSYEQYF. CDR3 in DNA: TGTGCCAGCAGTGAGGGGACAGCCCTCTCCTACGAGCAGTACTTC. Complete variable domain (other parts from reference TRBV2 and TRBJ2-7): EPEVTQTPSHQVTQMGQEVILRCVPISNHLYFYWYRQILGQKVEFLVSFYNNEISEKSEIFDDQFSVERPDGSNFTLKIRSTKLEDSAMYFCASSEGTALSYEQYFGPGTRLTVT.

This clone was detected only once. The genes are TRBV18 and TRBJ1-5, with TRBD1 as a possible D gene (5 bases). V was pared by 6 bases and J by 8 bases, with 17 bases between. CDR1 and CDR2 from the germline V gene are KGHSH and LQKENI. The CDR3 length is 14 residues. This CDR3 reads CASSDSGPEEPQHF. The DNA of the CDR3 is TGTGCCAGCTCCGACTCGGGACCTGAGGAGCCCCAGCATTTT.

The chain combines TRBV19 with TRBJ2-2, with D hard to call. The CDR3 loop spans 15 amino acids. Trimming shortened V by 5 bases and J by 0 bases, and 10 bases separated the two germline ends. Germline CDR1 and CDR2: LNHDA and SQIVND (reference sequence). The CDR3 region is CASSFWTANTGELFF. As DNA, the CDR3 is TGTGCCAGTAGTTTTTGGACGGCGAACACCGGGGAGCTGTTTTTT.

The rearrangement joins TRBV6-6 to TRBJ2-1; D gene ambiguous. CDR1 MNHNY and CDR2 SVGAGI come from the germline V gene (reference sequence). CDR3 length: 12 residues. The ends were cut back, 2 bases at V and 9 bases at J, with 8 bases in the middle. This chain's CDR3 is CASSYVVGEQFF. For the CDR3, the DNA is TGTGCCAGCAGTTACGTGGTGGGTGAGCAGTTCTTC.

This clone showed up just a few times. The chain couples TRBV6-5 to TRBJ2-7, with D tentatively TRBD1 (6 bases). Trimming shortened V by 6 bases and J by 3 bases, and 9 bases separated the two germline ends. The V gene's germline CDR1 is MNHEY and CDR2 SVGAGI. The CDR3 covers 12 residues. CDR3 coding DNA: TGTGCCAGCAGCCGGACAGACTACGAGCAGTACTTC. Its protein is CASSRTDYEQYF.

This rearrangement joins TRBV5-1 to TRBJ2-3; 16 nucleotides match TRBD2. The CDR3 is 20 amino acids. In germline, CDR1 is SGHRS, CDR2 YFSETQ. After removal of 0 bases from V and 4 bases from J, the junction contained 11 bases not matched to a gene. The CDR3, as DNA: TGCGCCAGCAGCTTGGGGCCGCCCGGGACTAGCGGGAGGGCAGCAGATACGCAGTATTTT. Its translation is CASSLGPPGTSGRAADTQYF.

The J gene is TRBJ1-5, the V gene TRBV28; D might be TRBD1 (6 bases). This CDR3 has 14 amino acids. Trimming left V 6 bases short and J 3 bases short, with 12 bases between. Germline values: CDR1 MDHEN, CDR2 SYDVKM. CDR3 nucleotides: TGTGCCAGCAGCACGGACAGAGACAATCAGCCCCAGCATTTT. Translated, it gives CASSTDRDNQPQHF. Drawing the rest from reference TRBV28 and TRBJ1-5, the complete variable domain is DVKVTQSSRYLVKRTGEKVFLECVQDMDHENMFWYRQDPGLGLRLIYFSYDVKMKEKGDIPEGYSVSREKKERFSLILESASTNQTSMYLCASSTDRDNQPQHFGDGTRLSIL.

The V gene is TRBV10-3, the J gene TRBJ2-3; no clear D. Per germline, CDR1 ENHRY and CDR2 SYGVKD. The V gene lost 0 bases and the J gene lost 0 bases, with 10 bases spanning the gap. CDR3 size: 16 residues. The CDR3 DNA follows: TGTGCCATCAGTGAGTCCGGGCGCCAAAGCACAGATACGCAGTATTTT. It specifies CAISESGRQSTDTQYF.

Written as DNA, the CDR3 is TGTGCCAGCAGCTTAGTTAGCGGGAGAGGCGAGCAGTACTTC. Its translation is CASSLVSGRGEQYF. The chain recombines TRBV7-2 with TRBJ2-7, with 9 bases aligning to TRBD2. Germline CDR1 reads SGHTA; CDR2 reads FQGNSA. Unmatched junction bases numbered 4, after V lost 1 base and J lost 6 bases. This CDR3 is built from 14 residues.

This clone appeared once. CDR3: CASSLGWDRANYGYTF. The CDR3 bases are TGTGCCAGCAGCTTGGGCTGGGACAGGGCTAACTATGGCTACACCTTC. V usage is TRBV5-6 and J usage is TRBJ1-2; 9 bases align to TRBD1. The V gene's germline CDR1 is SGHDT and CDR2 YYEEEE. The CDR3 has 16 residues. The ends lost 0 bases at V and 0 bases at J; junction bases unmatched: 3.

The CDR3 spells CASSLTRPGNEQFF. The CDR3, as DNA: TGTGCCAGCAGTCTGACACGCCCAGGCAATGAGCAGTTCTTC. The chain uses TRBV27 and TRBJ2-1; D is uncertain. V lost 5 bases to trimming and J lost 6 bases, with 14 bases between them. This CDR3 is built from 14 residues. Germline CDR1 reads MNHEY; CDR2 reads SMNVEV (reference sequence).

The rearrangement links TRBV19 to TRBJ2-1; D gene unclear. Germline loops: CDR1 LNHDA, CDR2 SQIVND (reference sequence). V was pared by 1 base and J by 0 bases, with 10 bases between. The CDR3 loop spans 16 amino acids. This CDR3 reads CASSIGRQISYNEQFF. In DNA form, the CDR3 reads TGTGCCAGTAGTATAGGGCGGCAGATCTCCTACAATGAGCAGTTCTTC.

As for this clone: The same CDR3 arises from other DNA sequences in this sample as well. The chain employs TRBV2 and TRBJ1-1, with D possibly being TRBD1 (6 bases). The CDR3 sequence is 13 residues long. The germline V gene encodes CDR1 SNHLY and CDR2 FYNNEI. V lost 3 bases and J lost 4, with 9 bases in between. CDR3 in amino acids: CASSESGVTEAFF. The CDR3 DNA reads TGTGCCAGCAGTGAGTCAGGGGTCACTGAAGCTTTCTTT.

In regard to this clone: Other DNA sequences within the sample encode an identical CDR3. The chain carries TRBV6-5 and TRBJ2-1; 9 nucleotides agree with TRBD2. Germline CDR1 MNHEY, CDR2 SVGAGI. The CDR3 extends over 14 amino acids. Losses at the gene ends were 6 bases for V and 4 bases for J; bases not matched to a gene: 4. CDR3 amino acids: CASRPGLAYNEQFF. In nucleotides, the CDR3 is TGTGCCAGCAGACCGGGACTAGCATACAATGAGCAGTTCTTC.

The rearrangement joins TRBV10-3 to TRBJ2-7; 8 bases align to TRBD2. Germline CDR1 reads ENHRY; CDR2 reads SYGVKD. CDR3 length equals 16 residues. V trimming: 6 bases; J trimming: 0 bases; junction bases outside the gene matches: 10. CDR3 DNA sequence: TGTGCCATCAGAAGTTCCTTCAGCGGGAGCTCCTACGAGCAGTACTTC. Protein product: CAIRSSFSGSSYEQYF.

The chain couples TRBV6-1 to TRBJ1-3; no definite D call. Germline V gene sequence: CDR1 MNHNS, CDR2 SASEGT. The V and J ends lost 1 base and 8 bases respectively, with 12 bases between them. There are 14 residues in the CDR3. CDR3 coding DNA: TGTGCCAGCAGTGAAGTTGGCGGTTGGGACACCATATATTTT. Translating gives CASSEVGGWDTIYF.

The J gene is TRBJ2-3, the V gene TRBV6-6; D uncertain. The V end was cut by 5 bases, the J end by 1 base, with 10 bases between. This CDR3 comprises 14 residues. Germline CDR1 and CDR2: MNHNY and SVGAGI (reference sequence). The DNA of the CDR3 is TGTGCCAGCAGTCCGCGTGAACGCACAGATACGCAGTATTTT. Translated, it gives CASSPRERTDTQYF.